This T cell receptor beta chain was identified during a study of persistence of HIV-infected CD4 T cells. The CDR3 loop spans 13 amino acids. Per germline, CDR1 LGHDT and CDR2 YNNKEL (reference sequence). The stimulus was lysate of CMV-infected fibroblasts, roughly 9.2 ug/mL. Sorting selected CD4+ T cells upregulating both CD40 ligand and CD69. As for this clone: Its specificity is not known. At one end the junction does not follow the germline gene, possibly because of a read error.

The immunoSEQ assay was version 4, run in survey mode. Only in-frame clones appear in the TCRdb table, and some are missing; sequencing was by immunoSEQ multiplex PCR. The sample shows around 7,500 clones, around three quarters of them seen only once. This receptor was identified in an adult woman with HIV who was CMV-seropositive. The sample was CD4+ T cells sorted from PBMCs after approximately 18-hour stimulation, taken from a patient who received antiretroviral therapy. The rearrangement uses TRBV3-1 (or the pseudogene TRBV3-2) and TRBJ2-3; D tentatively reads TRBD1 or TRBD2 (6 bases each). CDR3 in amino acids: CASSLWGAETQYF. CDR3 in DNA: TGTGCCAGCAGCCTGTGGGGGGCAGAGACGCAGTATTTT.